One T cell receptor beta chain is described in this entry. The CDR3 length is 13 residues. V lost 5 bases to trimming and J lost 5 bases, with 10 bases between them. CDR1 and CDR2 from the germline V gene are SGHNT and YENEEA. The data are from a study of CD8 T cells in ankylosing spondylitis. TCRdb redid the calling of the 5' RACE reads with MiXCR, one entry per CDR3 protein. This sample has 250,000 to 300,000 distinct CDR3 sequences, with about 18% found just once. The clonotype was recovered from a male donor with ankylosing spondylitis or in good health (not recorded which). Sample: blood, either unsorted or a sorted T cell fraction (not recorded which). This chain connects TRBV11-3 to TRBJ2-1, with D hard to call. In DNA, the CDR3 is TGTGCCAGCAGCCCGAATCCGAACAATGAGCAGTTCTTC. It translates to CASSPNPNNEQFF. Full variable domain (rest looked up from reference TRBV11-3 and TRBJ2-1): EAGVVQSPRYKIIEKKQPVAFWCNPISGHNTLYWYLQNLGQGPELLIRYENEEAVDDSQLPKDRFSAERLKGVDSTLKIQPAELGDSAVYLCASSPNPNNEQFFGPGTRLTVL.